The 15 T cell receptor beta chains listed next were all sequenced from one sample in a study of blood T cells in healthy people across ages. Alongside a J-beta primer mix, a sample-barcoded 5' primer served in a second PCR lasting about 7 to 12 cycles. Each CDR3 protein is one row after TCRdb ran MiXCR on the 5' RACE reads. This table holds fewer than 750,000 distinct CDR3 sequences, roughly half found once. Sequenced input: blood. These receptors were collected from a woman older than 75 in good health.

The rearrangement joins TRBV29-1 to TRBJ2-3, with 8 positions matching TRBD2. The J segment lost 1 base and the V segment lost 0 bases, leaving 9 bases of the junction unmatched. CDR1 and CDR2 (germline): SQVTM, ANQGSEA. The CDR3 spans 17 residues. CDR3 residues: CSVEETPGGGRTDTQYF. The CDR3 bases are TGCAGCGTTGAAGAAACTCCCGGGGGGGGACGCACAGATACGCAGTATTTT.

In this sample, this clonotype turned up a few times. This sequence joins TRBV27 and TRBJ2-7; TRBD2 matches at 7 bases. The CDR3 sequence is 14 residues long. Germline lookup yields CDR1 MNHEY and CDR2 SMNVEV (reference sequence). V dropped 3 bases and J dropped 3; count of bases not matched to a gene: 5. The CDR3 DNA is TGTGCCAGCAGTTTTAGGACGGGAGGCTACGAGCAGTACTTC. This codes for CASSFRTGGYEQYF.

The genes are TRBV29-1 and TRBJ2-4; D ambiguous. CDR3 length equals 13 residues. V dropped 1 base and J dropped 13 bases, with 17 bases sitting between them. The germline CDR1 and CDR2 sequences are SQVTM and ANQGSEA. For the CDR3, the DNA is TGCAGCGTTGAAGTATCAGACCTTGTCGAACAGTACTTC. Residues: CSVEVSDLVEQYF.

V and J are TRBV19 and TRBJ2-7, with TRBD2 as a possible D gene (6 bases). Trimming stripped 1 base from V and 2 bases from J, with 15 bases between. This CDR3 contains 16 residues. Germline V gene data show CDR1 as LNHDA and CDR2 as SQIVND (reference sequence). In DNA, the CDR3 is TGTGCCAGTAGTATAGGGCTGGCAGGACTACCCTACGAGCAGTACTTC. Its translation: CASSIGLAGLPYEQYF. Full variable domain (rest looked up from reference TRBV19 and TRBJ2-7): DGGITQSPKYLFRKEGQNVTLSCEQNLNHDAMYWYRQDPGQGLRLIYYSQIVNDFQKGDIAEGYSVSREKKESFPLTVTSAQKNPTAFYLCASSIGLAGLPYEQYFGPGTRLTVT.

This clonotype was recorded at least ten times. The genes are TRBV5-1 and TRBJ2-1; 10 bases agree with TRBD2. The CDR3 contains 15 residues. V shed 4 bases, J shed 6 bases, and the junction held 7 bases outside the gene matches. Per germline, CDR1 SGHRS and CDR2 YFSETQ. In DNA form, the CDR3 reads TGCGCCAGCAGCCCGACTAGCGGGTACAGCAATGAGCAGTTCTTC. It is translated as CASSPTSGYSNEQFF.

On this clonotype: It may be a read error: a sequence one base away is much more abundant. The genes are TRBV7-9 and TRBJ2-4; 10 nucleotides match TRBD1. The CDR3 covers 14 residues. The J segment lost 9 bases and the V segment lost 3 bases, leaving 5 bases of the junction unmatched. Germline assignment: CDR1 SEHNR and CDR2 FQNEAQ (reference sequence). CDR3 loop: CASSFGTGDRIQYF. In DNA, the CDR3 is TGTGCCAGCAGCTTTGGGACAGGGGATCGCATTCAGTACTTC.

This clonotype has at least ten counts. This sequence joins TRBV6-2 or TRBV6-3 and TRBJ2-1; D might be TRBD2 (6 bases). CDR1 and CDR2 (germline): MNHEY, SVGEGT. CDR3 size: 17 residues. The V end lost 7 bases, the J end lost 0 bases, and 19 bases lay between the germline ends. This CDR3 is CASTPGVAEPSYNEQFF. The CDR3 DNA reads as TGTGCCAGCACCCCCGGGGTAGCGGAGCCCTCCTACAATGAGCAGTTCTTC.

This clonotype was observed a handful of times. The chain employs TRBV12-3 or TRBV12-4 and TRBJ1-6; TRBD1 matches at 9 bases. CDR3 length: 14 amino acids. Trimming took 3 bases from V and 9 from J; bases not matched to a gene: 3. The chain's CDR3 is CASSFLGQGSPLHF. The CDR3 DNA is TGTGCCAGCAGTTTTCTGGGACAGGGTTCACCCCTCCACTTT.

Ten or more counts support this clonotype. The CDR3 DNA follows: TGTGCCAGCAGTCCCCCTAGCTTCCCACCGGATGAGCAGTTCTTC. As protein: CASSPPSFPPDEQFF. The J gene is TRBJ2-1, the V gene TRBV27; the D gene is possibly TRBD2 (5 bases). Trimming stripped 5 bases from V and 8 bases from J, with 19 bases between. The CDR3 length is 15 residues. The germline V gene encodes CDR1 MNHEY and CDR2 SMNVEV (reference sequence).

The chain uses TRBV12-3 or TRBV12-4 and TRBJ2-7; the D gene is possibly TRBD1 (5 bases). V lost 3 bases to trimming and J lost 1 base, with 10 bases between them. The CDR3 sequence is 14 residues long. The CDR3 sequence is CASSLGRHSYEQYF. The CDR3 nucleotides read TGTGCCAGCAGTTTGGGGCGACATTCCTACGAGCAGTACTTC.

This chain links TRBV15 with TRBJ2-1; 10 bases are a match to TRBD2. The closer fit of TRBJ2-7 to the DNA end suggests the J call may be wrong. The CDR3 has 17 residues. Germline loops: CDR1 LNHNV, CDR2 YYDKDF (reference sequence). The CDR3 spells CATSRAGTSVSYNGQYF. DNA of the CDR3: TGTGCCACCAGCAGAGCTGGGACTAGCGTCTCCTACAATGGGCAGTACTTC.

This chain uses TRBV4-2 with TRBJ2-4, with 8 bases identical to TRBD2. TRBJ2-7 explains the end of the DNA better; the J call may be wrong. There are 14 residues in the CDR3. Per the germline V gene, CDR1 is LGHNA and CDR2 is YNFKEQ. The chain's CDR3 is CASSSGGAGSEQYF. In nucleotides, the CDR3 is TGTGCCAGCAGCTCGGGGGGGGCAGGAAGCGAGCAGTACTTC.

The genes are TRBV5-1 and TRBJ2-2, with D possibly called TRBD1 or TRBD2 (5 bases each). The germline V gene encodes CDR1 SGHRS and CDR2 YFSETQ. This CDR3 has 16 amino acids. Trimming pared 1 base from V and 4 bases from J, leaving 14 bases between. CDR3: CASSLRGSSGTGELFF. CDR3 sequence (DNA): TGCGCCAGCAGCTTGAGGGGCTCCAGCGGCACCGGGGAGCTGTTTTTT.

This clonotype was counted between two and nine times. A much larger clone differs from this one at a single base, so this may be a read error. This chain uses TRBV5-5 with TRBJ2-1; perhaps TRBD2 as D (6 bases). The J call is doubtful: the DNA matches TRBJ2-7 better. The germline V gene has CDR1 SGHKS and CDR2 YYEKEE (reference sequence). The CDR3 length is 16 residues. CDR3 region: CASSLVPGSSYNEQYF. CDR3 in DNA: TGTGCCAGCAGCTTGGTCCCCGGGAGCTCCTACAATGAGCAGTACTTC.

The rearrangement links TRBV29-1 to TRBJ2-7; a weak D match, TRBD1 (6 bases). Between the trimmed V and J ends, which lost 6 bases and 7 bases, there was a span of 22 bases. Germline-derived CDR1 and CDR2 are SQVTM and ANQGSEA. The CDR3 contains 14 residues. This CDR3 reads CSVEPGQGVSEQYF. CDR3 nucleotide sequence: TGCAGCGTGGAACCGGGACAAGGAGTGTCGGAGCAGTACTTC.